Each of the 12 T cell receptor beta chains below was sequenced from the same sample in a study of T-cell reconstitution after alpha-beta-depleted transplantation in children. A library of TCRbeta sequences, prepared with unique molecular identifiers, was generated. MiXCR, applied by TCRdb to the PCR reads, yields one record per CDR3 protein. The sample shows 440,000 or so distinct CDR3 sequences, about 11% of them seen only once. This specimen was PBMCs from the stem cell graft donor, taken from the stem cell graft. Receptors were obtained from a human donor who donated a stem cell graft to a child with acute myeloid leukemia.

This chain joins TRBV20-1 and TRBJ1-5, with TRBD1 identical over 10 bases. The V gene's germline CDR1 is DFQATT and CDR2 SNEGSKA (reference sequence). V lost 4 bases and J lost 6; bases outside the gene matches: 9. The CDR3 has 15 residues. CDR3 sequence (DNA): TGCAGTGCTACGGCCGGGACAGGGGAAGGTCAGCCCCAGCATTTT. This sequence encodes CSATAGTGEGQPQHF.

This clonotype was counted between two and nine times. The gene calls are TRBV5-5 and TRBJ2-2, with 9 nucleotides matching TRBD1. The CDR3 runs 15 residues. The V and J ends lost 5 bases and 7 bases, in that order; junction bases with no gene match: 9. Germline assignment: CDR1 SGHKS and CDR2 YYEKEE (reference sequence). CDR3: CASRAAGTGNGELFF. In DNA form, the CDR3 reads TGTGCCAGCAGAGCCGCCGGGACAGGGAACGGGGAGCTGTTTTTT.

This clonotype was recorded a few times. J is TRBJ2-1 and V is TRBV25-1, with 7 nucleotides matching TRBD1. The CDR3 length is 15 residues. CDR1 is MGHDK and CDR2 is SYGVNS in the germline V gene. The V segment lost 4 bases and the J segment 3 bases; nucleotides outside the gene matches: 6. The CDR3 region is CASSGRDRYYNEQFF. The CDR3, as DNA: TGTGCCAGCAGTGGCCGGGACAGATACTACAATGAGCAGTTCTTC.

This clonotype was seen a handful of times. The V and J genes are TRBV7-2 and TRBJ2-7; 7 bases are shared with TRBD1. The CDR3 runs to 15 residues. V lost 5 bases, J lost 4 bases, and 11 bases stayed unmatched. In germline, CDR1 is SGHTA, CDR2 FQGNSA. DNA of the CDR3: TGTGCCAGCAGCGTCGAAGGGACAGCGAGGTACGAGCAGTACTTC. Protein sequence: CASSVEGTARYEQYF.

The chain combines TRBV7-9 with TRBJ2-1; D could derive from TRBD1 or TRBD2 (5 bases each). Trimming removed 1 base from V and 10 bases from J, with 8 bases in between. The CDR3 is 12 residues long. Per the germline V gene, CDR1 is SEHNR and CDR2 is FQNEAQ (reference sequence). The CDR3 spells CASSLGDGEQFF. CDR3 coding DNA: TGTGCCAGCAGCTTAGGGGACGGAGAGCAGTTCTTC.

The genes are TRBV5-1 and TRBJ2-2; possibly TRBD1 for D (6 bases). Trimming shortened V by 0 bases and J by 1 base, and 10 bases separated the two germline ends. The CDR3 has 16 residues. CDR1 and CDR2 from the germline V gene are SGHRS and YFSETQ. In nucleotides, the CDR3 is TGCGCCAGCAGCTTGGGACAGGTCTTGAACACCGGGGAGCTGTTTTTT. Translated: CASSLGQVLNTGELFF.

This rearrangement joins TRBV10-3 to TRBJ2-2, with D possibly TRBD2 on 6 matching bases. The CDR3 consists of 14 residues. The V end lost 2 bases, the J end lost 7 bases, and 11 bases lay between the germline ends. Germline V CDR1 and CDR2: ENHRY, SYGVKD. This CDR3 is CAISERESVGELFF. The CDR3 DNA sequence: TGTGCCATCAGTGAGCGGGAGTCCGTCGGGGAGCTGTTTTTT.

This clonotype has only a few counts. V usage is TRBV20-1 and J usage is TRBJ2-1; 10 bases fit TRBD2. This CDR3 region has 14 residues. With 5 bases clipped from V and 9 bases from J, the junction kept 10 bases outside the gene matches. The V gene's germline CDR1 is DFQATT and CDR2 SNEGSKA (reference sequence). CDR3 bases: TGCAGTGCTGCACTAGCGGGGCGTCTCGGTGAGCAGTTCTTC. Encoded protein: CSAALAGRLGEQFF.

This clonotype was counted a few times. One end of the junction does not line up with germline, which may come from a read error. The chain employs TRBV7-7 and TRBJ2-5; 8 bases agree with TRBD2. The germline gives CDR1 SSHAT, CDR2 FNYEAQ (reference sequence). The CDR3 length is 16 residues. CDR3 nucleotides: TGTGCTAGCAGCCACACCTACGGGAGGGCCGGAGAGACCCAGTACTTC. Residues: CASSHTYGRAGETQYF.

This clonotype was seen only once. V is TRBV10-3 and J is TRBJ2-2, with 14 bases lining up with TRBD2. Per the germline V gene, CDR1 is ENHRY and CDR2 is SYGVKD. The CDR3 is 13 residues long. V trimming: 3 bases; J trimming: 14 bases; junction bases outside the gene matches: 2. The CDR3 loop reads CAISEGTSGSLFF. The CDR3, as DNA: TGTGCCATCAGTGAAGGGACTAGCGGGAGTCTGTTTTTT.

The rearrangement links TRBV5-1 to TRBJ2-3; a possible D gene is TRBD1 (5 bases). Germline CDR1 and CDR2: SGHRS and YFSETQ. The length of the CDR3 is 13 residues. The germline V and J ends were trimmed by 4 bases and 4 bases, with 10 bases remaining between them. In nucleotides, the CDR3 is TGCGCCAGCAGCCGCCTAGGGGCAGATACGCAGTATTTT. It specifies CASSRLGADTQYF. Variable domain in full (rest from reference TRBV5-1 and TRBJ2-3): KAGVTQTPRYLIKTRGQQVTLSCSPISGHRSVSWYQQTPGQGLQFLFEYFSETQRNKGNFPGRFSGRQFSNSRSEMNVSTLELGDSALYLCASSRLGADTQYFGPGTRLTVL.

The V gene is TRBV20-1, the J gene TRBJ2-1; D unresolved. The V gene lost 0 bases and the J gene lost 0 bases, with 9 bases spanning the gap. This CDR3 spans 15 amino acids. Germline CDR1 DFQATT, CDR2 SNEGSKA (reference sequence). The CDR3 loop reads CSARDGVISYNEQFF. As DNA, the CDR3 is TGCAGTGCTAGAGATGGTGTAATCTCCTACAATGAGCAGTTCTTC.